This entry lists 17 T cell receptor beta chains sequenced from one sample in a study of T-cell reconstitution after alpha-beta-depleted transplantation in children. The library targeted TCRbeta and was prepared with unique molecular identifiers. One entry per CDR3 protein, called by TCRdb with MiXCR from the PCR reads. The sample shows about 400,000 distinct CDR3 sequences, less than 15% of them seen only once. This sample comprised PBMCs, obtained from the stem cell graft. Source of these receptors: a human donor who donated a stem cell graft to a child with Fanconi anemia.

This clonotype was counted many times. This chain connects TRBV12-3 or TRBV12-4 to TRBJ2-1; 10 nucleotides line up with TRBD2. The V gene end was trimmed by 3 bases and the J gene end by 11 bases; junction bases not matched to a gene: 7. This CDR3 is 14 amino acids long. The CDR3 coding sequence is TGTGCCAGCAGTTTGACTAGCGGGCTGGCGCAGCAGTTCTTC. Its translation is CASSLTSGLAQQFF.

This chain uses TRBV9 with TRBJ1-6; tentative D call: TRBD1 (5 bases). Germline CDR1 and CDR2: SGDLS and YYNGEE. CDR3 length equals 15 residues. V shed 4 bases and J shed 7 bases, with 15 bases lying between them. In DNA form, the CDR3 reads TGTGCCAGCAGCCCGGGCCGGCAGGGCAATTCACCCCTCCACTTT. It encodes CASSPGRQGNSPLHF.

This clonotype was detected ten times or more. The junction departs from the called germline gene at one end, perhaps through a read error. The rearrangement joins TRBV6-5 to TRBJ1-1; a weak D match, TRBD1 (5 bases). Germline V gene data show CDR1 as MNHEY and CDR2 as SVGAGI. This CDR3 comprises 12 residues. DNA for the CDR3: TGTGCCAGCAGTTACACGGACCGGGGCTGGATCTTT. This translates into CASSYTDRGWIF.

This clonotype has a handful of counts. This rearrangement joins TRBV7-9 to TRBJ1-1; the D gene is possibly TRBD1 (5 bases). This CDR3 region has 15 residues. V dropped 7 bases and J dropped 2 bases, with 17 bases sitting between them. Germline CDR1 is SEHNR and CDR2 is FQNEAQ (reference sequence). As DNA, the CDR3 is TGTGCCAGCAACTCCCTAAGGGGAAAAAACACTGAAGCTTTCTTT. As protein: CASNSLRGKNTEAFF. The full variable domain, rest sourced from reference TRBV7-9 and TRBJ1-1, is DTGVSQNPRHKITKRGQNVTFRCDPISEHNRLYWYRQTLGQGPEFLTYFQNEAQLEKSRLLSDRFSAERPKGSFSTLEIQRTEQGDSAMYLCASNSLRGKNTEAFFGQGTRLTVV.

V usage is TRBV6-2 or TRBV6-3 and J usage is TRBJ2-1; D is possibly TRBD2 (5 bases). The CDR3 is 15 residues long. Trimming cost V 8 bases and J 0 bases, with 14 bases left between them. Germline V gene sequence: CDR1 MNHEY, CDR2 SVGEGT. The chain's CDR3 is CASGHAGSSYNEQFF. DNA for the CDR3: TGTGCCAGCGGGCACGCGGGCAGCTCCTACAATGAGCAGTTCTTC.

V usage is TRBV18 and J usage is TRBJ2-1; D is unresolved. The CDR3 is made up of 17 amino acids. The germline V gene encodes CDR1 KGHSH and CDR2 LQKENI. Trimming took 1 base from V and 0 from J, leaving 13 bases between them. The CDR3 loop reads CASSPRRTVSSYNEQFF. The CDR3 bases are TGTGCCAGCTCACCACGCCGGACGGTTAGCTCCTACAATGAGCAGTTCTTC.

The rearrangement links TRBV3-1 to TRBJ2-1; possibly TRBD2 for D (6 bases). The CDR3 has 17 residues. Trimming took off 0 bases at V and 5 bases at J, with 17 bases between the two ends. Germline CDR1 LGHDT, CDR2 YNNKEL (reference sequence). CDR3 in DNA: TGTGCCAGCAGCCAAGACCTCCCTCTGGGGGGAGACAATGAGCAGTTCTTC. Its translation: CASSQDLPLGGDNEQFF.

In this sample, this clonotype turned up many times. The rearrangement links TRBV6-2 or TRBV6-3 to TRBJ2-2; D unresolved. This CDR3 has 14 residues. Germline lookup yields CDR1 MNHEY and CDR2 SVGEGT. The V end lost 6 bases, the J end lost 6 bases, and 14 bases lay between the germline ends. The CDR3 DNA follows: TGTGCCAGCAGCCTTGTGATGGGCCCCGGGGAGCTGTTTTTT. It codes for CASSLVMGPGELFF.

In its sample, this clonotype was seen many times. The V call is TRBV12-3 or TRBV12-4, the J call TRBJ2-5; D may be TRBD1 (6 bases). Trimming cost V 4 bases and J 7 bases, with 13 bases left between them. There are 13 residues in the CDR3. The CDR3 DNA is TGTGCCAGCAGTTGGACAGAAGCTGGGACCCAGTACTTC. It codes for CASSWTEAGTQYF.

V is TRBV20-1 and J is TRBJ1-2, with D unresolved. The CDR3 totals 11 residues. V lost 5 bases to trimming and J lost 2 bases, with 6 bases between them. CDR1 is DFQATT, CDR2 SNEGSKA, per germline (reference sequence). For the CDR3, the DNA is TGCAGTGCTGGGAAAAACTATGGCTACACCTTC. Translation: CSAGKNYGYTF.

The sample holds a few counts of this clonotype. The junction does not match germline at one end; this may be a read error. The chain links TRBV15 to TRBJ2-2; the match to TRBD1 covers 7 bases. The germline CDR1 and CDR2 sequences are LNHNV and YYDKDF (reference sequence). This CDR3 has 14 amino acids. The CDR3 sequence is CATSGDRDAGELFF. The CDR3 region has the DNA TGTGCCACCAGCGGAGACAGGGACGCCGGGGAGCTGTTTTTT.

The chain combines TRBV10-3 with TRBJ2-1; D is perhaps TRBD1 (6 bases). The CDR3 consists of 15 residues. The germline V gene encodes CDR1 ENHRY and CDR2 SYGVKD. Trimming removed 4 bases at V and 8 bases at J, with 18 bases between. The CDR3 DNA reads as TGTGCCATCAGTGTGGGGGCAGGGACGGTGGATGAGCAGTTCTTC. Translating gives CAISVGAGTVDEQFF.

The chain has TRBV6-2 or TRBV6-3 and TRBJ1-2, with TRBD1 matching 8 bases. There are 16 residues in the CDR3. Trimming at V came to 1 base and at J to 6 bases, leaving 10 bases not matched to a gene. Germline CDR1 is MNHEY and CDR2 is SVGEGT. The CDR3 here is CASSYLQGAFEDGYTF. The DNA for the CDR3 is TGTGCCAGCAGTTACTTGCAGGGGGCTTTTGAGGATGGCTACACCTTC.

This chain joins TRBV5-5 and TRBJ2-7; D gene unclear. Trimming cost V 7 bases and J 3 bases, with 11 bases left between them. Germline V gene sequence: CDR1 SGHKS, CDR2 YYEKEE (reference sequence). This CDR3 has 12 amino acids. This CDR3 reads CASSHEGYEQYV. The DNA for the CDR3 is TGTGCCAGCTCCCACGAAGGCTACGAGCAGTACGTC.

This clonotype was seen a few times. V and J are TRBV28 and TRBJ2-3; weak D call: TRBD2 (6 bases). Germline-derived CDR1 and CDR2 are MDHEN and SYDVKM. V was shortened by 6 bases and J by 2 bases, with 15 bases between the two germline ends. The CDR3 runs to 15 residues. CDR3 nucleotide sequence: TGTGCCAGCAGCAGCCGGGACTCCCACACAGATACGCAGTATTTT. Protein sequence: CASSSRDSHTDTQYF. The whole variable domain, filled in from reference TRBV28 and TRBJ2-3, reads DVKVTQSSRYLVKRTGEKVFLECVQDMDHENMFWYRQDPGLGLRLIYFSYDVKMKEKGDIPEGYSVSREKKERFSLILESASTNQTSMYLCASSSRDSHTDTQYFGPGTRLTVL.

The chain is built from TRBV24-1 and TRBJ2-3; TRBD1 aligns across 8 bases. The CDR3 covers 16 residues. J lost 0 bases, V lost 3 bases, and 4 bases had no gene match. CDR1 KGHDR and CDR2 SFDVKD come from the germline V gene. CDR3 DNA sequence: TGTGCCACCAGTGATCCGGGACAGGAGAGCACAGATACGCAGTATTTT. This gives the protein CATSDPGQESTDTQYF.

This clonotype was observed once. The rearrangement uses TRBV10-3 and TRBJ2-1; 8 nucleotides agree with TRBD2. CDR3 length: 19 residues. The J segment lost 0 bases and the V segment lost 0 bases, leaving 10 bases of the junction unmatched. Per the germline V gene, CDR1 is ENHRY and CDR2 is SYGVKD. DNA for the CDR3: TGTGCCATCAGTGAGTCTTTTAGCGGGGCAAGGGGCTCCTACAATGAGCAGTTCTTC. This gives the protein CAISESFSGARGSYNEQFF.